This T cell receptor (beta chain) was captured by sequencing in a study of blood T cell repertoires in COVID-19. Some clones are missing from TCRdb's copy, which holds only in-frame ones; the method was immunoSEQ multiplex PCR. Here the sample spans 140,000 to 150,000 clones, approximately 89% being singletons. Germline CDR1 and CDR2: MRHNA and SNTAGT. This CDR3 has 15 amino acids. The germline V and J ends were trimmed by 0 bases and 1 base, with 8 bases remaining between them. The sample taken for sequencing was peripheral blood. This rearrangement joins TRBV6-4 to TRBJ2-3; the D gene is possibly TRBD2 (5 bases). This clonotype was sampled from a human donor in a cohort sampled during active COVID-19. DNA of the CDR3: TGTGCCAGCAGTGACTCGGTGGGAGGCACAGATACGCAGTATTTT. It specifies CASSDSVGGTDTQYF.